This paragraph covers one TCR beta chain sequence. This specimen belongs to a study of blood T cell repertoires in COVID-19. Looking at the study overall: The samples span acute and convalescent COVID-19 from the United States, Italy and Spain. Sources were T cells, B-cell-depleted T cells, or PBMCs; the material itself was cDNA or gDNA.

Symptom resolution, clearance, or two negative PCRs marked the recovered donors of Cohort 3. The repertoire was sequenced with immunoSEQ multiplex PCR; TCRdb's copy has only in-frame clones and lacks some. The table includes a few hundred thousand clones, approximately 86% detected once. V was clipped by 2 bases and J by 9 bases; unmatched bases: 6. The CDR3 is made up of 13 amino acids. Germline V lookup: CDR1 PRHDT, CDR2 FYEKMQ (reference sequence). Sequences were obtained from PBMCs or T cells enriched from blood (not recorded which). The rearrangement joins TRBV13 to TRBJ1-1; 7 bases are shared with TRBD1. This TCR was sampled from a woman aged 55-75 years who had recovered from COVID-19. This CDR3 is CASSLQGDAKAFF. In nucleotides, the CDR3 is TGTGCCAGCAGCTTACAGGGGGACGCCAAAGCTTTCTTT.